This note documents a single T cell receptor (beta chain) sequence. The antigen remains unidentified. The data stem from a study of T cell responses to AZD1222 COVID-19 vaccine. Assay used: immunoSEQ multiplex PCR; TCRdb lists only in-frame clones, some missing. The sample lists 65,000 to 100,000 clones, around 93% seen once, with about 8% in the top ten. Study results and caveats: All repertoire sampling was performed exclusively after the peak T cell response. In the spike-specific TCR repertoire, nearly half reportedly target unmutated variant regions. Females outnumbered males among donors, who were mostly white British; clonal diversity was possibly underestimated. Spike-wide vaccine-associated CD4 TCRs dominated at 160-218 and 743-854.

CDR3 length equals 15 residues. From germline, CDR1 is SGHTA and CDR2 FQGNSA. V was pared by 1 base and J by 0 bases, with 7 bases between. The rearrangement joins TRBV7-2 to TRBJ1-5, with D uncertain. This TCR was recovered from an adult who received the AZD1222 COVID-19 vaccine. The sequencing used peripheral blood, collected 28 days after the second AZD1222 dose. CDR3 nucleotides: TGTGCCAGCAGCTTAGGGACGGCTAGCAATCAGCCCCAGCATTTT. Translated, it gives CASSLGTASNQPQHF.